Listed below are T cell receptor beta chains from one sample, sequenced in a study of identical twins. TCRdb processed the 5' RACE reads anew with MiXCR; each CDR3 protein has one entry. The table has approximately 1.8 million distinct CDR3 sequences, around 33% seen once. The specimen sequenced was cord blood. The receptors come from a newborn girl in good health. Each CDR3 is given with its conserved first and last residue. A D gene is named only where the DNA matches it firmly. Clone size is stated in some rows and not others, as once, few, many or a class when expanded.

NA | few | TRBJ2-3 | TRBV20-1 | TGCAGTGCTAGAGAAACAACCACAGATACGCAGTATTTT | CSARETTTDTQYF
TRBD2 | NA | TRBJ2-5 | TRBV28 | TGTGCCAGCAAGCTAGCGGGAGCCCCTATGGAGCAGTACTTC | CASKLAGAPMEQYF
NA | few | TRBJ2-7 | TRBV2 | TGTGCCAGCAGTCCACGCCTAGTCACCTCCTACTCCGAGCAGTACTTC | CASSPRLVTSYSEQYF
TRBD1 | NA | TRBJ1-5 | TRBV6-1 | TGTGCCAGCAGTGAACGGAACAGGGGAGGCAATCAGCCCCAGCATTTT | CASSERNRGGNQPQHF
TRBD2 | NA | TRBJ2-3 | TRBV9 | TGTGCCGGCAGCGGTAGCGGGAGCGTCACAGATACGCAGTATTTT | CAGSGSGSVTDTQYF
TRBD2 | NA | TRBJ2-7 | TRBV5-1 | TGCGCCAGCAGTACTAGCGGGAGGGCCAGTGAGCAGTACTTC | CASSTSGRASEQYF
NA | few | TRBJ1-1 | TRBV6-5 | TGTGCCACCAGGAGGAACACTGAAGCTTTCTTT | CATRRNTEAFF
NA | NA | TRBJ2-3 | TRBV7-6 | TGTGCCAGCAGCTATCGGGGTCAGAGCACAGATACGCAGTATTTT | CASSYRGQSTDTQYF
NA | NA | TRBJ1-6 | TRBV10-3 | TGTGCCATCAGTAACTCCGGGAGCTCCTATAATTCACCCCCCCACTTT | CAISNSGSSYNSPPHF
TRBD1 | NA | TRBJ1-2 | TRBV7-9 | TGTGCCAGCAGCTTATTGGACAGGGCCTATGGCTACACCTTC | CASSLLDRAYGYTF
TRBD1 | NA | TRBJ1-2 | TRBV10-3 | TGTGCCATCAGTGAGTCGACAGGGGAAGGCTACACCTTC | CAISESTGEGYTF
NA | NA | TRBJ2-7 | TRBV5-5 | TGTGCCAGCAGCTTGGCCCCTTTCTACGAGCAGTACTTC | CASSLAPFYEQYF
TRBD1 | NA | TRBJ2-1 | TRBV25-1 | TGTGCCAGCAGTGAATTTGGGACAGGGGGCCCCAACAATGAGCAGTTCTTC | CASSEFGTGGPNNEQFF
NA | NA | TRBJ2-1 | TRBV20-1 | TGCAGTGCTAGAGATCACGCGGCAGGGCAGGATGAGCAGTTCTTC | CSARDHAAGQDEQFF
NA | few | TRBJ2-5 | TRBV14 | TGTGCCAGCAGCCCGTCCTTCGAGACCCAGTACTTC | CASSPSFETQYF
NA | NA | TRBJ1-5 | TRBV20-1 | TGCAGTGCTAGGAGTAGGGGGAACAGCAATCAGCCCCAGCATTTT | CSARSRGNSNQPQHF
TRBD2 | NA | TRBJ2-1 | TRBV12-5 | TGTGCTAGTGGTTTGGTACAGCGGGAGGGGTACAATGAGCAGTTCTTC | CASGLVQREGYNEQFF
NA | few | TRBJ2-3 | TRBV24-1 | TGTGCCACCAGTGATCCCTTCGAGCGCGGCACAGATACGCAGTATTTT | CATSDPFERGTDTQYF
NA | many | TRBJ2-7 | TRBV7-2 | TGTGCCAGCAGTGAATTAGCGCTCTCTAGCGAGCAGTACTTC | CASSELALSSEQYF
NA | few | TRBJ1-2 | TRBV7-9 | TGTGCCAGCAGCTCCAACAGGGTGGCCTATGGCTACACCTTC | CASSSNRVAYGYTF
TRBD2 | NA | TRBJ2-7 | TRBV20-1 | TGCAGTGCTAGAGATATTTTTAGACTAGCGGGGGCCCTATACGAGCAGTACTTC | CSARDIFRLAGALYEQYF
NA | NA | TRBJ2-7 | TRBV2 | TGTGCCAGCAGTAACAGGGCTTCCCTCCCTGAGCAGTACTTC | CASSNRASLPEQYF
TRBD1 | NA | TRBJ2-5 | TRBV3-1 | TGTGCCAGCAGCCGAGGATACAGGGGTGAGACCCAGTACTTC | CASSRGYRGETQYF
TRBD2 | few | TRBJ2-7 | TRBV7-9 | TGTGCCAGCAGCGCAACGTCGGGCGGGAGGTCGTACGAGCAGTACTTC | CASSATSGGRSYEQYF
NA | NA | TRBJ2-1 | TRBV19 | TGTGCCAGTAGTCAGGGAGTCTCCTACAATGAGCAGTTCTTC | CASSQGVSYNEQFF
TRBD2 | few | TRBJ2-1 | TRBV6-1 | TGTGCCGGCAGTACCCCACCGCCGGGACTACTTAGCTCCTACAATGAGCAGTTCTTC | CAGSTPPPGLLSSYNEQFF
NA | NA | TRBJ1-1 | TRBV7-6 | TGTGCCAGCAGCTTAGGGGTTGGCCCTGAAGCTTTCTTT | CASSLGVGPEAFF
NA | few | TRBJ2-7 | TRBV3-1 | TGTGCCAGCAGCCAAGATAAAAGAGGAGTTGAGGGTCCAATCCACGAGCAGTACTTC | CASSQDKRGVEGPIHEQYF
TRBD2 | few | TRBJ2-1 | TRBV20-1 | TGCAGTGCTAGAGATACTAGCGGGAGCAATGAGCAGTTCTTC | CSARDTSGSNEQFF
NA | many | TRBJ2-7 | TRBV11-2 | TGTGCCAGCAGCTTAGCCAGGGGGGCCTACGAGCAGTACTTC | CASSLARGAYEQYF
NA | many | TRBJ2-7 | TRBV7-9 | TGTGCCAGCAGTTTAGGCCTCGACGAGCAGTACTTC | CASSLGLDEQYF
NA | NA | TRBJ2-1 | TRBV20-1 | TGCAGTGCTAGAGTTCTGGGGCCCTACAATGAGCAGTTCTTC | CSARVLGPYNEQFF
TRBD1 | NA | TRBJ2-3 | TRBV6-1 | TGTGCCAGCAGTCTCCGGGACAGGGTTTCAGATACGCAGTATTTT | CASSLRDRVSDTQYF
TRBD1 | few | TRBJ2-7 | TRBV28 | TGTGCCATCCGACAGGGGGACTCCTACGAGCAGTACTTC | CAIRQGDSYEQYF
TRBD2 | many | TRBJ2-1 | TRBV12-3/TRBV12-4 | TGTGCCAGCAGTTTAGCGCTGGCGGGAGGGTACAATGAGCAGTTCTTC | CASSLALAGGYNEQFF
NA | few | TRBJ2-1 | TRBV4-1 | TGCGCCAGCAGCCAAGCGCCCGGGGGTTGGCAGTTCTTC | CASSQAPGGWQFF
NA | NA | TRBJ2-5 | TRBV28 | TGTGCCAGCAGTTTCTCGCTAGTCGGCCAAGAGACCCAGTACTTC | CASSFSLVGQETQYF
NA | many | TRBJ2-3 | TRBV29-1 | TGCAGCGTCGCCTGGGACACAGATACGCAGTATTTT | CSVAWDTDTQYF
TRBD2 | NA | TRBJ2-2 | TRBV9 | TGTGCCAGCAGCTCCGCCTTCAGACTAGCGGGGGTCACCGGGGAGCTGTTTTTT | CASSSAFRLAGVTGELFF
NA | few | TRBJ2-7 | TRBV20-1 | TGCAGTGCTAGAGATTTGCGGGAAGTCGCTTACGAGCAGTACTTC | CSARDLREVAYEQYF
TRBD2 | NA | TRBJ2-1 | TRBV10-3 | TGTGCCATCACCGACGGCGGGAGCTCCTACAATGAGCAGTTCTTC | CAITDGGSSYNEQFF
TRBD1 | few | TRBJ1-1 | TRBV5-1 | TGCGCCAGCAGCCCACAGGGGATTCGAGCGAACACTGAAGCTTTCTTT | CASSPQGIRANTEAFF
TRBD2 | NA | TRBJ2-3 | TRBV20-1 | TGCAGTGCTAGACAGCGGGGAGTCTACAATGAGCAGTATTTT | CSARQRGVYNEQYF
NA | NA | TRBJ2-2 | TRBV6-1 | TGTGCCAGCAGTCCGGGACTTGACACCGGGGAGCTGTTTTTT | CASSPGLDTGELFF
NA | few | TRBJ2-1 | TRBV20-1 | TGCAGTGCTAGAGATTTACAGGGCGATGAGCAGTTCTTC | CSARDLQGDEQFF
NA | NA | TRBJ2-3 | TRBV5-1 | TGCGCCAGCAGCACCTTGGTCTACAATACGCAGTATTTT | CASSTLVYNTQYF
NA | NA | TRBJ1-4 | TRBV20-1 | TGCAGTGCTCAGAACCCGGTGGAGGAAAAACTGTTTTTT | CSAQNPVEEKLFF
TRBD1 | once | TRBJ2-7 | TRBV5-1 | TGCGCCTCAGCAGGGGGCAGTCCCTACGAGCAGTACTTC | CASAGGSPYEQYF
TRBD2 | NA | TRBJ2-5 | TRBV10-3 | TGTGCCATCAGTGGATATGGACTAGCGGCCCAAGAGACCCAGTACTTC | CAISGYGLAAQETQYF
NA | NA | TRBJ1-5 | TRBV2 | TGTGCCAGCAGTGAGCAGGACAGTTTTAATCAGCCCCAGCATTTT | CASSEQDSFNQPQHF
TRBD2 | NA | TRBJ2-1 | TRBV29-1 | TGCAGCGTAGGCGGGGGGGCCTGGAATGAGCAGTTCTTC | CSVGGGAWNEQFF
TRBD2 | few | TRBJ2-3 | TRBV10-3 | TGTGCCATCAGTGGAGCGGGAGGGCTTGGTACAGATACGCAGTATTTT | CAISGAGGLGTDTQYF
NA | few | TRBJ2-3 | TRBV7-9 | TGTGCCAGCAGCTTACCCTCTAAAGATACGCAGTATTTT | CASSLPSKDTQYF